These 3 T cell receptor beta chains originate from one sample sequenced in a study of blood T cell repertoires in COVID-19. The repertoire was sequenced with immunoSEQ multiplex PCR; TCRdb's copy has only in-frame clones and lacks some. The sample holds about 130,000 clones; approximately 86% are singletons and the top ten take 2% to 2.5%. Sequencing was performed on PBMCs or T cells enriched from blood (not recorded which). The source is a woman aged 45-60 years who had recovered from COVID-19.

The gene calls are TRBV7-2 and TRBJ1-2, with 10 nucleotides matching TRBD1. CDR3 length equals 15 residues. V lost 5 bases, J lost 4 bases, and 7 bases stayed unmatched. Germline V gene sequence: CDR1 SGHTA, CDR2 FQGNSA. In DNA form, the CDR3 reads TGTGCCAGCAGCGTCACCGGGACAGGGGTCTATGGCTACACCTTC. Its protein product is CASSVTGTGVYGYTF.

On this clone: The sample has other DNA sequences that encode this CDR3 too. The CDR3 nucleotides read TGTGCCAGCAGCGTTGACAGGGGTGGTGAAAAACTGTTTTTT. Its translation is CASSVDRGGEKLFF. The V call is TRBV9, the J call TRBJ1-4; the match to TRBD1 covers 8 bases. Germline V gives CDR1 SGDLS, CDR2 YYNGEE. Trimming at V came to 2 bases and at J to 7 bases, leaving 4 bases not matched to a gene. CDR3 length: 14 residues.

In its sample, this clone was seen a few times. The CDR3 DNA reads TGTGCCAGCAGTATAGGTCCTCAGTACACCTTC. Translation gives CASSIGPQYTF. The genes are TRBV12-3 or TRBV12-4 and TRBJ1-2; D is undetermined. Trimming left V 5 bases short and J 11 bases short, with 12 bases between. The CDR3 length is 11 residues.